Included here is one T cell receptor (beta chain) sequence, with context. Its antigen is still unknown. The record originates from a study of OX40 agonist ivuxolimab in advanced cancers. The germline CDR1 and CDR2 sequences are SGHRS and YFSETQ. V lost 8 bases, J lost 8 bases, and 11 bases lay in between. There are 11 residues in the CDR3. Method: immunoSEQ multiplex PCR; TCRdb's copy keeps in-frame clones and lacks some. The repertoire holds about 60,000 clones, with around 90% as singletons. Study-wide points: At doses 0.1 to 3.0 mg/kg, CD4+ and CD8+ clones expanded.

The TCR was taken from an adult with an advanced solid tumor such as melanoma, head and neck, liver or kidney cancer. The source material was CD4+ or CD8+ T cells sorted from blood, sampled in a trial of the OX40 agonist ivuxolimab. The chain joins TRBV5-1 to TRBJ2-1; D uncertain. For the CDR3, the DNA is TGCGCCAGTTCGAACTTTGATGAGCAGTTCTTC. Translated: CASSNFDEQFF.